This is a list of T cell receptor beta chains from one sample in a study of Tregs in tolerant kidney transplant recipients. Generated by immunoSEQ multiplex PCR, the TCRdb table keeps only in-frame clones and is missing some. This sample yields about 78,000 clones, of which 75% to 95% are seen a single time; 0.34% belongs to the top ten. Sequencing was performed on Tregs from blood, taken before the transplant. The receptors shown here come from a human donor who received a combined kidney and bone marrow transplant. Both conserved end residues are part of each CDR3. The order of the fields is clone size, J gene, V gene, D gene, CDR3 DNA, CDR3 protein. D genes are given only for firm matches. Not all rows give a size; the values are once, few, many and, for expanded clones, a class.

abundance: -; j_gene: TRBJ1-2; v_gene: TRBV7-9; d_gene: -; CDR3nt: TGTGCCAACAGCCCCCTAGGGGCCAACTATGGCTACACCTTC; CDR3aa: CANSPLGANYGYTF
abundance: -; j_gene: TRBJ2-2; v_gene: TRBV9; d_gene: TRBD2; CDR3nt: TGTGCCAGCAGCGGACTAGCGGGGAACACCGGGGAGCTGTTTTTT; CDR3aa: CASSGLAGNTGELFF
abundance: -; j_gene: TRBJ1-1; v_gene: TRBV2; d_gene: TRBD1; CDR3nt: TGTGCCAGCAGCGGGGGACAGTACACTGAAGCTTTCTTT; CDR3aa: CASSGGQYTEAFF
abundance: -; j_gene: TRBJ2-2; v_gene: TRBV11-2; d_gene: TRBD2; CDR3nt: TGTGCCAGCAGCTTAGCGGGAGGGCCGGGCACCGGGGAGCTGTTTTTT; CDR3aa: CASSLAGGPGTGELFF
abundance: once; j_gene: TRBJ2-7; v_gene: TRBV16; d_gene: -; CDR3nt: TGTGCCAGCAGCCAACGGGGGAAGCAGTACTTC; CDR3aa: CASSQRGKQYF
abundance: -; j_gene: TRBJ2-2; v_gene: TRBV6-4; d_gene: -; CDR3nt: TGTGCCAGCAGTGTTACAGGCACCGGGGAGCTGTTTTTT; CDR3aa: CASSVTGTGELFF
abundance: -; j_gene: TRBJ1-5; v_gene: TRBV18; d_gene: TRBD1; CDR3nt: TGTGCCAGCTCCTTCGGACAGGGTTATAATCAGCCCCAGCATTTT; CDR3aa: CASSFGQGYNQPQHF
abundance: -; j_gene: TRBJ2-7; v_gene: TRBV18; d_gene: TRBD2; CDR3nt: TGTGCCAGCTCACCACCCAGCGGGGCATTTCGGGGCGAGCAGTACTTC; CDR3aa: CASSPPSGAFRGEQYF
abundance: -; j_gene: TRBJ2-3; v_gene: TRBV7-9; d_gene: -; CDR3nt: TGTGCCAGCAGCTTAAGCAGGGACACAGATACGCAGTATTTT; CDR3aa: CASSLSRDTDTQYF
abundance: once; j_gene: TRBJ2-2; v_gene: TRBV7-3; d_gene: -; CDR3nt: TGTGCCAGCAGCGGGGGTGGGCCACTCGGGGAGCTGTTTTTT; CDR3aa: CASSGGGPLGELFF
abundance: -; j_gene: TRBJ1-3; v_gene: TRBV6-4; d_gene: -; CDR3nt: TGTGCCAGCAGTGACCCCCCCAGGTGGAGAAACACCATATATTTT; CDR3aa: CASSDPPRWRNTIYF
abundance: -; j_gene: TRBJ1-4; v_gene: TRBV2; d_gene: TRBD1; CDR3nt: TGTGCCAGCAGAGGGACAGGCGGAAGCGAAAAACTGTTTTTT; CDR3aa: CASRGTGGSEKLFF
abundance: -; j_gene: TRBJ2-4; v_gene: TRBV2; d_gene: -; CDR3nt: TGTGCCAGAGAAGCCGGGATCGGAGGGACTGGAAACATTCAGTACTTC; CDR3aa: CAREAGIGGTGNIQYF
abundance: -; j_gene: TRBJ1-1; v_gene: TRBV28; d_gene: -; CDR3nt: TGTGCCAGCAGTCGACGAAGCGGAGCTTTCTTT; CDR3aa: CASSRRSGAFF
abundance: -; j_gene: TRBJ2-5; v_gene: TRBV7-2; d_gene: -; CDR3nt: TGTGCCAGCAGCCCCCATTTCGATCCCCTCCAAGAGACCCAGTACTTC; CDR3aa: CASSPHFDPLQETQYF
abundance: -; j_gene: TRBJ2-5; v_gene: TRBV7-2; d_gene: -; CDR3nt: TGTGCCAGCAGCTTACTTAACGGAGGGGAGCAGTACTTC; CDR3aa: CASSLLNGGEQYF
abundance: -; j_gene: TRBJ2-1; v_gene: TRBV27; d_gene: -; CDR3nt: TGTGCCAGCAGTTCCATTATCTCGCCCGTATCGGTCCGTTTCTACAATGAGCAGTTCTTC; CDR3aa: CASSSIISPVSVRFYNEQFF
abundance: -; j_gene: TRBJ1-2; v_gene: TRBV2; d_gene: TRBD1; CDR3nt: TGTGCCAGCAATACAGCCGGGACAGGGACCCCCTACACCTTC; CDR3aa: CASNTAGTGTPYTF
abundance: -; j_gene: TRBJ2-3; v_gene: TRBV7-2; d_gene: TRBD2; CDR3nt: TGTGCCAGCAGCTTAGAAGGTAGCGGGGCAAGCACAGATACGCAGTATTTT; CDR3aa: CASSLEGSGASTDTQYF
abundance: -; j_gene: TRBJ1-4; v_gene: TRBV19; d_gene: TRBD1; CDR3nt: TGTGCCAGTAGGTCTGGGACAGCAGAACAAAAGACAACTAATGAAAAACTGTTTTTT; CDR3aa: CASRSGTAEQKTTNEKLFF
abundance: -; j_gene: TRBJ1-5; v_gene: TRBV18; d_gene: -; CDR3nt: TGTGCCAGCTCACCAGGTGACAGTAGCAATCAGCCCCAGCATTTT; CDR3aa: CASSPGDSSNQPQHF
abundance: -; j_gene: TRBJ2-3; v_gene: TRBV10-3; d_gene: TRBD1; CDR3nt: TGTGCCATCAGTGAGTCGACGGGACAGGGGGCGAAGACAGATACGCAGTATTTT; CDR3aa: CAISESTGQGAKTDTQYF
abundance: -; j_gene: TRBJ1-4; v_gene: TRBV6-6; d_gene: -; CDR3nt: TGTGCCAGCAGTTACTCACAGGGCTTCGAAAAACTGTTTTTT; CDR3aa: CASSYSQGFEKLFF
abundance: -; j_gene: TRBJ1-2; v_gene: TRBV19; d_gene: -; CDR3nt: TGTGCCAGTAACTCAGGGGAAGGTGATGGCTACACCTTC; CDR3aa: CASNSGEGDGYTF
abundance: once; j_gene: TRBJ1-5; v_gene: TRBV18; d_gene: -; CDR3nt: TGTGCCAGTTCAAGGACTGACGGCAATCAGCCCCAGCATTTT; CDR3aa: CASSRTDGNQPQHF
abundance: once; j_gene: TRBJ2-3; v_gene: TRBV6-1; d_gene: -; CDR3nt: TGTGCCAGCAGCTCCCCCAACACGGATACGCAGTATTTT; CDR3aa: CASSSPNTDTQYF
abundance: -; j_gene: TRBJ2-7; v_gene: TRBV9; d_gene: -; CDR3nt: TGTGCCAGCAGCGTAGAGGACTTTGGGTACGAGCAGTACTTC; CDR3aa: CASSVEDFGYEQYF
abundance: -; j_gene: TRBJ2-7; v_gene: TRBV7-2; d_gene: -; CDR3nt: TGTGCCAGCAGCTTAGAATCCACAGGCTCCTACGAGCAGTACTTC; CDR3aa: CASSLESTGSYEQYF
abundance: -; j_gene: TRBJ2-1; v_gene: TRBV5-1; d_gene: -; CDR3nt: TGCGCCAGCAGCTTCCGGGACCCACGTGTGGATGAGCAGTTCTTC; CDR3aa: CASSFRDPRVDEQFF
abundance: -; j_gene: TRBJ2-5; v_gene: TRBV5-6; d_gene: TRBD1; CDR3nt: TGTGCCAGCAGCCAGGGACAGACCCAAGAGACCCAGTACTTC; CDR3aa: CASSQGQTQETQYF
abundance: -; j_gene: TRBJ2-7; v_gene: TRBV7-2; d_gene: -; CDR3nt: TGTGCCAGCAGCTTAGAGCGGTCCTACGAGCAGTACTTC; CDR3aa: CASSLERSYEQYF
abundance: -; j_gene: TRBJ2-7; v_gene: TRBV11-2; d_gene: -; CDR3nt: TGTGCCAGCAGCTTAGGCGGACACGGTGGGGCCGAGCAGTACTTC; CDR3aa: CASSLGGHGGAEQYF
abundance: -; j_gene: TRBJ2-3; v_gene: TRBV30; d_gene: -; CDR3nt: TGTGCCTGGGACCGGGGGCAGGGTCATAGCACAGATACGCAGTATTTT; CDR3aa: CAWDRGQGHSTDTQYF
abundance: -; j_gene: TRBJ1-3; v_gene: TRBV6-5; d_gene: -; CDR3nt: TGTGCCAGCAGCCAAACTACTGGAAACACCATATATTTT; CDR3aa: CASSQTTGNTIYF
abundance: once; j_gene: TRBJ1-4; v_gene: TRBV28; d_gene: -; CDR3nt: TGTGCCAGCTCCGGGACTGATAATGAAAAACTGTTTTTT; CDR3aa: CASSGTDNEKLFF
abundance: -; j_gene: TRBJ2-4; v_gene: TRBV18; d_gene: -; CDR3nt: TGTGCCAGCTCGGAGAGCCCCGGGACTTTAAACATTCAGTACTTC; CDR3aa: CASSESPGTLNIQYF
abundance: once; j_gene: TRBJ2-3; v_gene: TRBV28; d_gene: -; CDR3nt: TGTGCCAGCACTACTTTAGATACGCAGTATTTT; CDR3aa: CASTTLDTQYF
abundance: few; j_gene: TRBJ1-3; v_gene: TRBV6-6; d_gene: -; CDR3nt: TGTGCCAGCACGTTGGCCAGGGCTGGAAACACCATATATTTT; CDR3aa: CASTLARAGNTIYF
abundance: once; j_gene: TRBJ2-7; v_gene: TRBV6-1; d_gene: -; CDR3nt: TGTGCCAGCAGGGACTACGAGCAGTACTTC; CDR3aa: CASRDYEQYF
abundance: -; j_gene: TRBJ2-1; v_gene: TRBV6-1; d_gene: -; CDR3nt: TGTGCCAGCAGTCTCCCTTATTCGGGTGAGCAGTTCTTC; CDR3aa: CASSLPYSGEQFF
abundance: -; j_gene: TRBJ2-1; v_gene: TRBV5-1; d_gene: TRBD2; CDR3nt: TGCGCCAGCAGCTTGGGGACTAGCGGGAGGAAGGGCGGGTACTACAATGAGCAGTTCTTC; CDR3aa: CASSLGTSGRKGGYYNEQFF
abundance: -; j_gene: TRBJ1-1; v_gene: TRBV7-2; d_gene: -; CDR3nt: TGTGCCAGCAGCTTAGTACCAGGGGACACTGAAGCTTTCTTT; CDR3aa: CASSLVPGDTEAFF